The 18 T cell receptor beta chains below were found in one sample sequenced in a study of T cell repertoires in cytomegalovirus infection. Their specific antigens are unknown. TCRdb itself ran the reads through MiXCR, one entry per CDR3 protein. Among roughly 570,000 distinct CDR3 sequences listed, about 39% were seen once. This specimen was cultured PBMCs, taken from culture after CMV antigen stimulation. The origin of the receptors is a human donor in good health (CMV status not recorded). Some clones in this sample may be carry-over from other donors' samples.

This clonotype has a handful of counts. The rearrangement uses TRBV27 and TRBJ2-1; D unresolved. Germline lookup yields CDR1 MNHEY and CDR2 SMNVEV (reference sequence). V was shortened by 11 bases and J by 1 base, with 6 bases between the two germline ends. This CDR3 contains 11 residues. The DNA for the CDR3 is TGTGCCCTTAAATCCTACAATGAGCAGTTCTTC. Its translation: CALKSYNEQFF.

There are a few counts of this clonotype. The CDR3 region has the DNA TGTGCCAGCAGCATTGGCGGGGGCCCCCCAGATACGCAGTATTTT. Translated: CASSIGGGPPDTQYF. The chain couples TRBV7-2 to TRBJ2-3; the D gene is possibly TRBD2 (7 bases). There are 15 residues in the CDR3. V was trimmed by 5 bases and J by 4 bases, leaving 16 bases between them. Germline lookup yields CDR1 SGHTA and CDR2 FQGNSA.

This clonotype has just a few counts. This chain links TRBV7-2 with TRBJ2-2, with D possibly matching TRBD2 (6 bases). The CDR3 has 18 amino acids. V lost 5 bases to trimming and J lost 1 base, with 20 bases between them. Germline V CDR1 and CDR2: SGHTA, FQGNSA. The CDR3: CASSQGGIREWNTGELFF. The DNA for the CDR3 is TGTGCCAGCAGCCAGGGAGGTATTAGAGAGTGGAACACCGGGGAGCTGTTTTTT.

This clonotype was recorded a few times. The chain couples TRBV7-2 to TRBJ1-3; D is undetermined. V was trimmed by 5 bases and J by 0 bases, leaving 14 bases between them. This CDR3 comprises 16 residues. Germline loops: CDR1 SGHTA, CDR2 FQGNSA. This CDR3 is CASSGVEASSGNTIYF. The CDR3 DNA reads TGTGCCAGCAGCGGGGTTGAAGCCAGCTCTGGAAACACCATATATTTT.

The V gene is TRBV7-2, the J gene TRBJ1-1; D possibly corresponds to TRBD1 (5 bases). The ends were cut back, 4 bases at V and 6 bases at J, with 15 bases in the middle. Germline V lookup: CDR1 SGHTA, CDR2 FQGNSA. The length of the CDR3 is 14 residues. The CDR3: CASSSQTGAPEAFF. The CDR3 DNA sequence: TGTGCCAGCAGCTCTCAAACCGGGGCCCCTGAAGCTTTCTTT.

This clonotype was seen a single time. This rearrangement joins TRBV4-1 to TRBJ2-1; 14 bases align to TRBD2. V was pared by 4 bases and J by 8 bases, with 16 bases of the junction left unmatched. The germline V gene encodes CDR1 MGHRA and CDR2 YSYEKL. The CDR3 runs 19 residues. The CDR3 here is CASSPGGLAGDSSKDEQFF. DNA for the CDR3: TGCGCCAGCAGCCCTGGGGGACTAGCGGGGGATTCCTCGAAGGATGAGCAGTTCTTC.

This clonotype came up a few times. The chain links TRBV7-9 to TRBJ1-2; D call uncertain. The germline V gene has CDR1 SEHNR and CDR2 FQNEAQ (reference sequence). This CDR3 comprises 12 residues. V shed 2 bases and J shed 5 bases, with 6 bases lying between them. CDR3 region: CASSLTEYGYTF. The CDR3 nucleotides are TGTGCCAGCAGCTTAACGGAGTATGGCTACACCTTC.

This clonotype has a handful of counts. The chain joins TRBV6-2 or TRBV6-3 to TRBJ2-1, with 7 bases fitting TRBD2. Germline V gene data show CDR1 as MNHEY and CDR2 as SVGEGT. The CDR3 extends over 16 amino acids. V trimming: 5 bases; J trimming: 4 bases; junction bases outside the gene matches: 11. The DNA for the CDR3 is TGTGCCAGCAGTAAGCCCGCCCCTAGCGGTTACAATGAGCAGTTCTTC. Its protein product is CASSKPAPSGYNEQFF.

The chain has TRBV10-3 and TRBJ2-7; 8 bases align to TRBD1. The V and J ends lost 0 bases and 4 bases, in that order; junction bases with no gene match: 5. The CDR3 is 15 amino acids. Germline lookup yields CDR1 ENHRY and CDR2 SYGVKD. The CDR3 region has the DNA TGTGCCATCAGTGAGTCTGACAGGGGAAAGTACGAGCAGTACTTC. This encodes CAISESDRGKYEQYF.

V and J are TRBV20-1 and TRBJ1-2, with no clear D. The CDR3 sequence is 10 residues long. CDR1 DFQATT and CDR2 SNEGSKA come from the germline V gene (reference sequence). V lost 5 bases and J 12 bases, leaving 13 bases between the germline ends. CDR3 amino acids: CSASELKNTF. CDR3 DNA: TGCAGTGCTTCTGAACTTAAGAACACCTTC.

This clonotype was picked up a small number of times. V is TRBV6-2 or TRBV6-3 and J is TRBJ1-5, with 9 bases matching TRBD1. Trimming took 6 bases from V and 2 from J; bases not matched to a gene: 5. The CDR3 has 15 residues. Looked up from germline, CDR1 is MNHEY and CDR2 is SVGEGT. The CDR3 coding sequence is TGTGCCAGCAGGTCACAGGGGGCCGGCAATCAGCCCCAGCATTTT. It yields the protein CASRSQGAGNQPQHF.

V and J are TRBV7-2 and TRBJ1-1; no clear D. CDR1 and CDR2 (germline): SGHTA, FQGNSA. This CDR3 is built from 14 residues. V lost 1 base and J lost 6, with 12 bases in between. The CDR3 DNA is TGTGCCAGCAGCTTAGATCCGGGGATGGCTGAAGCTTTCTTT. It translates to CASSLDPGMAEAFF.

This chain joins TRBV28 and TRBJ1-3; unclear D gene. This CDR3 has 15 residues. Germline CDR1 and CDR2: MDHEN and SYDVKM. The germline V and J ends were trimmed by 4 bases and 0 bases, with 10 bases remaining between them. DNA for the CDR3: TGTGCCAGCAGTTCGGGCTACCTCTCTGGAAACACCATATATTTT. Translation gives CASSSGYLSGNTIYF.

The chain has TRBV28 and TRBJ2-3; D remains ambiguous. Germline V gene data show CDR1 as MDHEN and CDR2 as SYDVKM. Trimming removed 6 bases at V and 0 bases at J, with 7 bases between. The CDR3 spans 13 residues. The CDR3 DNA reads as TGTGCCAGCAGACTTCAAAGCACAGATACGCAGTATTTT. This sequence encodes CASRLQSTDTQYF.

The chain uses TRBV7-2 and TRBJ1-1, with D maybe TRBD1 (6 bases). V lost 4 bases and J 1 base, leaving 13 bases between the germline ends. CDR1 and CDR2 from the germline V gene are SGHTA and FQGNSA. The CDR3 has 15 amino acids. The CDR3 sequence: CASSSQVGQNTEAFF. The CDR3 DNA sequence: TGTGCCAGCAGCTCCCAAGTGGGACAGAACACTGAAGCTTTCTTT.

This clonotype was counted only a few times. V usage is TRBV7-2 and J usage is TRBJ2-2, with D unresolved. The V gene lost 6 bases and the J gene lost 5 bases, with 10 bases spanning the gap. Per the germline V gene, CDR1 is SGHTA and CDR2 is FQGNSA. The CDR3 length is 13 residues. CDR3 protein: CASSVTHTGELFF. The CDR3 nucleotides are TGTGCCAGCAGTGTTACTCATACCGGGGAGCTGTTTTTT.

This chain links TRBV20-1 with TRBJ1-2, with no clear D. The CDR3 length is 13 residues. Per germline, CDR1 DFQATT and CDR2 SNEGSKA (reference sequence). V was pared by 0 bases and J by 3 bases, with 8 bases between. The CDR3 sequence: CSAREGGDYGYTF. The DNA of the CDR3 is TGCAGTGCTAGAGAGGGCGGAGACTATGGCTACACCTTC.

In its sample, this clonotype was seen a few times. V and J are TRBV6-6 and TRBJ2-7; TRBD2 aligns across 11 bases. Trimming took 6 bases from V and 1 from J; bases not matched to a gene: 5. CDR1 and CDR2 (germline): MNHNY, SVGAGI (reference sequence). CDR3 length: 15 amino acids. The DNA for the CDR3 is TGTGCCAGCAGGCCGGGACTAGCGGATTCCTACGAGCAGTACTTC. Translated, it gives CASRPGLADSYEQYF.